Below are 22 T cell receptor beta chains sequenced from a single sample in a study of blood T cell repertoires in COVID-19. TCRdb keeps only in-frame clones here, not all; method: immunoSEQ multiplex PCR. The sample lists hundreds of thousands of clones, approximately 91% occurring once. Sequencing used peripheral blood. The receptors were gathered from a middle-aged woman who had recovered from COVID-19.

V gene TRBV5-5 combines with J gene TRBJ1-2; 9 bases agree with TRBD1. The CDR3 is 16 residues long. The V segment lost 4 bases and the J segment 3 bases; nucleotides outside the gene matches: 10. CDR1 SGHKS and CDR2 YYEKEE come from the germline V gene (reference sequence). CDR3 protein: CASSAITGQGYYGYTF. The CDR3 DNA reads as TGTGCCAGCAGCGCTATAACGGGACAGGGATACTATGGCTACACCTTC. The whole variable domain, remainder taken from reference TRBV5-5 and TRBJ1-2, is DAGVTQSPTHLIKTRGQQVTLRCSPISGHKSVSWYQQVLGQGPQFIFQYYEKEERGRGNFPDRFSARQFPNYSSELNVNALLLGDSALYLCASSAITGQGYYGYTFGSGTRLTVV.

This clone appeared once. The rearrangement links TRBV27 to TRBJ2-5; D possibly corresponds to TRBD2 (5 bases). Per germline, CDR1 MNHEY and CDR2 SMNVEV (reference sequence). V gave up 4 bases and J gave up 7 bases, with 28 bases separating them. The CDR3 has 18 residues. CDR3: CASSSSPRGSSPRGTQYF. For the CDR3, the DNA is TGTGCCAGCAGTTCCTCGCCGCGAGGTTCGTCCCCCCGGGGGACCCAGTACTTC.

The chain combines TRBV19 with TRBJ2-7, with D possibly matching TRBD2 (6 bases). This CDR3 comprises 13 residues. Germline CDR1 reads LNHDA; CDR2 reads SQIVND (reference sequence). Trimming stripped 5 bases from V and 2 bases from J, with 10 bases between. The DNA of the CDR3 is TGTGCCAGTAGTCGGGACTCACCCTACGAGCAGTACTTC. Translating gives CASSRDSPYEQYF.

This clone was recorded only once. The chain employs TRBV5-1 and TRBJ2-7; 9 nucleotides match TRBD1. This CDR3 is 14 amino acids long. Germline V gene lookup returns CDR1 SGHRS and CDR2 YFSETQ. Trimming cost V 3 bases and J 6 bases; bases outside gene matches: 7. CDR3 amino acids: CASSWGQGTGEQYF. The DNA of the CDR3 is TGCGCCAGCAGCTGGGGACAGGGAACCGGCGAGCAGTACTTC.

The chain uses TRBV29-1 and TRBJ2-3; maybe TRBD1 (5 bases). CDR1 is SQVTM and CDR2 is ANQGSEA in the germline V gene. V lost 3 bases and J lost 8, with 18 bases in between. The CDR3 sequence is 14 residues long. The CDR3 sequence: CSVEYPGRVSTQYF. CDR3 in DNA: TGCAGCGTTGAGTACCCGGGCAGGGTATCTACGCAGTATTTT.

This clone was counted a few times. V and J are TRBV5-1 and TRBJ2-7; 9 positions match TRBD1. The CDR3 extends over 15 amino acids. Losses at the gene ends were 1 base for V and 4 bases for J; bases not matched to a gene: 6. Germline assignment: CDR1 SGHRS and CDR2 YFSETQ. The CDR3 DNA reads as TGCGCCAGCAGCTTGATAACAGGGGGCATGTACGAGCAGTACTTC. Residues: CASSLITGGMYEQYF.

The chain links TRBV27 to TRBJ2-1; the match to TRBD2 covers 13 bases. Germline CDR1 MNHEY, CDR2 SMNVEV (reference sequence). The CDR3 consists of 17 residues. With V trimmed by 6 bases and J by 7 bases, 12 bases remained unmatched. CDR3: CASRILTSGRIGNEQFF. The DNA of the CDR3 is TGTGCCAGCAGGATACTGACTAGCGGGAGGATCGGGAATGAGCAGTTCTTC.

The chain joins TRBV24-1 to TRBJ2-5, with TRBD2 identical over 8 bases. Germline lookup yields CDR1 KGHDR and CDR2 SFDVKD. The V segment lost 0 bases and the J segment 5 bases; nucleotides outside the gene matches: 10. This CDR3 is 17 amino acids long. The CDR3 spells CATSDLGKSGSRETQYF. The CDR3 nucleotides are TGTGCCACCAGTGATTTGGGTAAGAGCGGGAGTCGTGAGACCCAGTACTTC.

The rearrangement links TRBV5-1 to TRBJ2-1, with TRBD2 matching over 8 bases. V gave up 4 bases and J gave up 0 bases; unmatched junction bases: 9. The CDR3 contains 17 residues. The germline gives CDR1 SGHRS, CDR2 YFSETQ. CDR3 sequence reads: CASSPGAGGSSYNEQFF. CDR3 sequence (DNA): TGCGCCAGCAGCCCGGGGGCGGGGGGCAGCTCCTACAATGAGCAGTTCTTC.

The chain links TRBV7-9 to TRBJ2-1; maybe TRBD2 (7 bases). CDR3 length: 18 residues. Germline CDR1 is SEHNR and CDR2 is FQNEAQ (reference sequence). V was pared by 1 base and J by 6 bases, with 22 bases between. The CDR3 reads CASSLVAVLTSRGNEQFF. The CDR3 coding sequence is TGTGCCAGCAGCTTAGTAGCGGTTCTGACTAGCAGGGGCAATGAGCAGTTCTTC. Drawing the rest from reference TRBV7-9 and TRBJ2-1, the complete variable domain is DTGVSQNPRHKITKRGQNVTFRCDPISEHNRLYWYRQTLGQGPEFLTYFQNEAQLEKSRLLSDRFSAERPKGSFSTLEIQRTEQGDSAMYLCASSLVAVLTSRGNEQFFGPGTRLTVL.

The chain recombines TRBV24-1 with TRBJ2-3, with TRBD2 matching over 7 bases. V trimming: 2 bases; J trimming: 2 bases; junction bases outside the gene matches: 6. This CDR3 has 16 amino acids. Germline CDR1 reads KGHDR; CDR2 reads SFDVKD. The CDR3 sequence: CATSDYSAGTTDTQYF. The CDR3 DNA sequence: TGTGCCACCAGTGATTACTCAGCGGGGACCACAGATACGCAGTATTTT.

The V gene is TRBV10-3, the J gene TRBJ1-5; D uncertain. The CDR3 is made up of 15 amino acids. V shed 5 bases and J shed 6 bases, with 17 bases lying between them. Germline V lookup: CDR1 ENHRY, CDR2 SYGVKD. In nucleotides, the CDR3 is TGTGCCATCAGTAAGGGAAGTGGTGGAGGTCAGCCCCAGCATTTT. This gives the protein CAISKGSGGGQPQHF.

In nucleotides, the CDR3 is TGTGCCAGTTGTACGGGTCCTGCAACTAATGAAAAACTGTTTTTT. Residues: CASCTGPATNEKLFF. V and J are TRBV6-5 and TRBJ1-4, with D hard to call. This CDR3 comprises 15 residues. Trimming removed 9 bases from V and 0 bases from J, with 14 bases in between. Germline-derived CDR1 and CDR2 are MNHEY and SVGAGI.

This rearrangement joins TRBV29-1 to TRBJ2-5, with D perhaps matching TRBD2 (5 bases). The CDR3 is 10 residues long. Trimming left V 6 bases short and J 4 bases short, with 6 bases between. Germline V gene lookup returns CDR1 SQVTM and CDR2 ANQGSEA. CDR3 sequence: CSVEGETQYF. CDR3 nucleotide sequence: TGCAGCGTCGAGGGAGAGACCCAGTACTTC.

The chain links TRBV6-2 or TRBV6-3 to TRBJ2-4; D may be TRBD1 (5 bases). In germline, CDR1 is MNHEY, CDR2 SVGEGT. This CDR3 comprises 14 residues. V was shortened by 6 bases and J by 3 bases, with 12 bases between the two germline ends. CDR3 sequence reads: CASSADRYKNIQYF. The CDR3 region has the DNA TGTGCCAGCAGCGCCGACAGATACAAAAACATTCAGTACTTC.

The chain carries TRBV9 and TRBJ1-3, with a tentative D call TRBD1 (6 bases). The ends were cut back, 4 bases at V and 0 bases at J, with 8 bases in the middle. The CDR3 runs to 14 residues. Germline lookup yields CDR1 SGDLS and CDR2 YYNGEE. CDR3: CASSLDSSGNTIYF. CDR3 nucleotide sequence: TGTGCCAGCAGCTTGGACAGCTCTGGAAACACCATATATTTT.

This chain's CDR3 is CAISVLQGARSGYTF. CDR3 nucleotides: TGTGCCATCAGTGTTTTACAGGGGGCGCGATCTGGCTACACCTTC. The chain employs TRBV10-3 and TRBJ1-2, with 9 bases aligning to TRBD1. V shed 4 bases and J 7 bases; nucleotides not matched to a gene: 10. The CDR3 runs 15 residues. Germline lookup yields CDR1 ENHRY and CDR2 SYGVKD.

V is TRBV7-9 and J is TRBJ2-1; TRBD1 is a possible D gene (6 bases). V lost 0 bases and J 9 bases, leaving 6 bases between the germline ends. Germline assignment: CDR1 SEHNR and CDR2 FQNEAQ (reference sequence). The CDR3 spans 12 residues. The CDR3 DNA is TGTGCCAGCAGCTTAGCAGGGGGTGAGCAGTTCTTC. Protein sequence: CASSLAGGEQFF.

This chain joins TRBV11-3 and TRBJ1-3, with D perhaps TRBD1 (6 bases). There are 18 residues in the CDR3. Germline CDR1 is SGHNT and CDR2 is YENEEA. V was clipped by 5 bases and J by 0 bases, with 20 bases between them. The CDR3 DNA follows: TGTGCCAGCAGCCGCGAGGGAACAGGGCGCACCTCTGGAAACACCATATATTTT. It translates to CASSREGTGRTSGNTIYF.

The J gene is TRBJ1-3, the V gene TRBV30; D ambiguous. The V and J ends lost 4 bases and 4 bases respectively, with 5 bases between them. There are 11 residues in the CDR3. CDR1 is GTSNPN, CDR2 SVGIG, per germline (reference sequence). CDR3 sequence reads: CAWKRGNTIYF. The CDR3 DNA sequence: TGTGCCTGGAAGAGGGGAAACACCATATATTTT. The whole variable domain, filled in from reference TRBV30 and TRBJ1-3, reads SQTIHQWPATLVQPVGSPLSLECTVEGTSNPNLYWYRQAAGRGLQLLFYSVGIGQISSEVPQNLSASRPQDRQFILSSKKLLLSDSGFYLCAWKRGNTIYFGEGSWLTVV.

The rearrangement links TRBV11-2 to TRBJ2-7; TRBD1 aligns across 10 bases. J lost 5 bases, V lost 1 base, and 5 bases had no gene match. Per germline, CDR1 SGHAT and CDR2 FQNNGV. This CDR3 contains 15 residues. This CDR3 is CASSLGTGGSDEQYF. The CDR3, as DNA: TGTGCCAGCAGCTTAGGGACAGGGGGAAGCGACGAGCAGTACTTC.

CDR3 in DNA: TGTGCCAGCAGCGTTGACAGGGGGCCCAACGAGCAGTACTTC. Residues: CASSVDRGPNEQYF. The chain joins TRBV6-5 to TRBJ2-7; TRBD1 aligns across 10 bases. With 6 bases clipped from V and 5 bases from J, the junction kept 7 bases outside the gene matches. The germline gives CDR1 MNHEY, CDR2 SVGAGI. The CDR3 covers 14 residues.